The sequence of this T cell receptor beta chain was determined in a study of blood T cell repertoires in COVID-19. In the authors' workflow: Reference gene primer amplification gave nucleated cell count estimates. Only in-frame clones appear in the TCRdb table, and some are missing; sequencing was by immunoSEQ multiplex PCR. Clonal size and the V and J genes are those of that table, whereas D and trimming came from the DNA. The repertoire holds some 200,000 clones, with roughly 82% as singletons. Trimming pared 8 bases from V and 5 bases from J, leaving 6 bases between. Germline CDR1 MGHDK, CDR2 SYGVNS. This CDR3 region has 10 residues.

Sequencing input: peripheral blood. This clonotype was obtained from a woman in her 40s with acute or convalescent COVID-19. The chain couples TRBV25-1 to TRBJ1-1, with D unclear. The CDR3 reads CASVVTEAFF. CDR3 coding DNA: TGTGCCAGCGTTGTAACTGAAGCTTTCTTT.